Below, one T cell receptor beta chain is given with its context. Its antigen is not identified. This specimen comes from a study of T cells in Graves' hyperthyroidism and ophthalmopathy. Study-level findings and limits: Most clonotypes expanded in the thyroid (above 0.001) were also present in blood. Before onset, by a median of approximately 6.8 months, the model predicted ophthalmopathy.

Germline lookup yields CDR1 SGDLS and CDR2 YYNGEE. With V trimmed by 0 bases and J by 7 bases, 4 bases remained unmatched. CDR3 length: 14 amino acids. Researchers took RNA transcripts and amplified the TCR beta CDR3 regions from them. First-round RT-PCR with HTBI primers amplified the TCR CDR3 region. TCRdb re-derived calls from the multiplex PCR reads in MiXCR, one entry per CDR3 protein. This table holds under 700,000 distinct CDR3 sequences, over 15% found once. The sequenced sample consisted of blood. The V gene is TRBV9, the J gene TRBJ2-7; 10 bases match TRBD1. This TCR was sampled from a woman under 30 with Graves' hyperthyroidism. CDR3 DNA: TGTGCCAGCAGCGTAGCTTGGGGACAGGGGGAGCAGTACTTC. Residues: CASSVAWGQGEQYF.